This T cell receptor (beta chain) was sequenced for a study of shared T cell receptors in the human thymus. This table comes from immunoSEQ multiplex PCR, and its TCRdb copy is limited to in-frame clones, with some not included. This table has hundreds of thousands of clones, around nine tenths appearing once. These data also featured in a second study, about human thymus T cells. From that study: Corrective heart surgery yielded resections, and these provided the thymus tissue.

This sequence was found in a boy less than two years old with a congenital heart defect. Sequencing was done on a sample of thymocytes.

The CDR3 nucleotides read TGTGCCAGCACCGTAACGGGACAGGCCTCCTACGAGCAGTACTTC. Protein product: CASTVTGQASYEQYF. The chain joins TRBV25-1 to TRBJ2-7; TRBD1 matches at 8 bases. Trimming cost V 7 bases and J 0 bases; bases outside gene matches: 8. The CDR3 contains 15 residues. The germline CDR1 and CDR2 sequences are MGHDK and SYGVNS.